The clone carrying this T cell receptor beta chain turned up a few times. The record originates from a study of cytomegalovirus exposure and HLA in healthy donors. The CDR3 contains 14 residues. CDR1 is MNHNS, CDR2 SASEGT, per germline. V lost 5 bases and J lost 0, with 10 bases in between. PCR involved 60 Vbeta and 13 Jbeta primers. Assay: immunoSEQ multiplex PCR; the TCRdb copy retains only in-frame clones and omits some. Of approximately 110,000 clones in the sample, about 84% were seen once. The sample comprised PBMCs. This TCR was recovered from a man aged 40-49 years in good health and CMV-seronegative. V is TRBV6-1 and J is TRBJ2-5; tentative D call: TRBD2 (5 bases). The chain's CDR3 is CASSFRGNQETQYF. In DNA form, the CDR3 reads TGTGCCAGCAGTTTCCGGGGAAACCAAGAGACCCAGTACTTC.